This TCR beta chain was recovered during a study of relationships among human T cell subsets. The CD45RA-negative fraction was bead-selected with anti-CD45RO to obtain memory T cells. Trimming removed 6 bases from V and 4 bases from J; junction bases left unmatched: 3. CDR3 length: 12 amino acids. Germline CDR1 reads MGHDK; CDR2 reads SYGVNS. Semiquantitative ARM-PCR amplified T cell receptor alpha and beta CDR3 regions from mRNA. Exponential amplification used communal superprimers after tagged nested gene-specific primers in ARM-PCR. TCRdb re-called the multiplex PCR reads with MiXCR, one entry per CDR3 protein. Here the sample spans over 8,000 distinct CDR3 sequences, about 55% being singletons.

This clonotype was obtained from a man aged 35 to 55 in good health. Material for sequencing was memory T cells sorted from blood. The chain employs TRBV25-1 and TRBJ2-7, with 7 nucleotides matching TRBD2. CDR3 in amino acids: CASRAGDYEQYF. In DNA, the CDR3 is TGTGCCAGCAGGGCGGGGGATTACGAGCAGTACTTC.